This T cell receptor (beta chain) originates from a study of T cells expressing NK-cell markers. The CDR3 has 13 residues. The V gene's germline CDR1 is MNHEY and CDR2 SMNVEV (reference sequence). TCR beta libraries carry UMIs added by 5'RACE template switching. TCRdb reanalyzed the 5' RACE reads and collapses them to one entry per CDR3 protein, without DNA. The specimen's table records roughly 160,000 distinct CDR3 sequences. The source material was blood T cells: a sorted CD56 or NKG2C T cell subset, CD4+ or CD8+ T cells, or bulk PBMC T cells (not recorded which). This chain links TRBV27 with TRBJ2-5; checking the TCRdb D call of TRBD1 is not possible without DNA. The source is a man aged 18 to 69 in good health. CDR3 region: CASREGVGETQYF.